This TCR beta chain was sequenced in a study of prognosis after radiotherapy for stage I lung cancer. Study-level information: Medically, all non-small cell lung cancer patients were deemed inoperable.

CDR3 length: 15 residues. Germline lookup yields CDR1 SGHRS and CDR2 YFSETQ. V gave up 4 bases and J gave up 9 bases; unmatched junction bases: 10. By share of the sample, this clonotype is medium-sized (0.01 to 0.1%). Genomic DNA served as the source from which two-round multiplex PCR generated TCR beta CDR3 amplicons. Used in first-round PCR were primers specific to each TRBV and TRBJ gene. MiXCR, applied by TCRdb to the multiplex PCR reads, yields one record per CDR3 protein. The data hold some 15,000 distinct CDR3 sequences, with roughly a quarter observed a single time. The receptor was derived from a donor aged 50 or older with non-small cell lung cancer. The chain has TRBV5-1 and TRBJ1-6; 7 nucleotides align to TRBD1. Material: PBMCs, obtained before or after stereotactic body radiation therapy (not recorded which). Here the CDR3 DNA reads TGCGCCAGCAGCCCGGGGGACAGTTCGACTTCACCCCTCCACTTT. This codes for CASSPGDSSTSPLHF.